This T cell receptor beta chain came from a study of blood T cell repertoires in COVID-19 (dated by TCRdb to the early 2020s). Looking at the study overall: Collaborator samples came from the United States, Italy and Spain and covered acute and convalescent phases of COVID-19. The material from the prospective study consisted of cDNA or gDNA derived from T cells, B-cell-depleted T cells, or PBMCs. Subjects who had been exposed to COVID-19, were actively infected with it, or had recovered from it provided the deeply sampled blood TCRbeta repertoires that made up the dataset. The repertoires were released in a freely available public database intended as a resource for research on the immune response to SARS-CoV-2. The samples were drawn from two sources: the first 160 participants of the ongoing ImmuneRACE study, and over 950 subjects contributed by 6 global collaborators. Sample metadata almost always included a de-identified subject ID, COVID-19 status, age in years and sex. Where available, HLA class I and class II types were taken from metadata supplied by the sample provider and were not determined by assay-based typing. The study at large found these results: Clinical and demographic metadata were provided uncurated, with the amount varying by source and participant.

The collaborating institutions used their own protocols to collect whole blood in K2EDTA tubes. For TCRbeta analysis, collaborator samples were shipped as frozen whole blood, as isolated PBMCs, or as DNA extracted from either sample type. The germline V gene sets CDR1 to MNHEY and CDR2 to SVGAGI. There are 13 amino acids in the CDR3, from cysteine to phenylalanine inclusive. Only the CDR3 region is kept as DNA, spanning 39 bases read in frame from base 1. The junction shows trimming of 0 bases on V and 4 bases on J, plus 6 bases between the germline ends. TCRbeta CDR3 regions were amplified from genomic DNA by means of the immunoSEQ Assay, a bias-controlled multiplex PCR. The authors processed their data as follows. The number of nucleated cells in each sample was estimated by amplification of reference gene primers within the assay. To quantify the absolute abundance of each unique TCRbeta CDR3 rearrangement, sequence reads were collapsed and filtered. For each sample, productive Simpson clonality was calculated as the square root of Simpson's diversity index across productive rearrangements. TCRdb obtained this table from immuneACCESS and retained in-frame rearrangements with V and J assigned. These tables miss some clones; where compared with another copy, unresolved V genes account for less than half of the shortfall, and the remainder is unexplained. V and J calls and clone size are as listed in that table; D and trimming were resolved from the DNA. The table for this sample lists about 200,000 clones; about 85% of them were counted only once. In total, the top ten clones hold 4.5% to 5% of the sample.

As concerns this clone: The antigen it binds to is not known. Base qualities are not provided; no much larger clone lies one nucleotide away.

The sequence is built from TRBV6-5 and TRBJ1-2, with no confident D gene call. Sequenced material: peripheral blood. This clonotype was sampled from a woman over 75 with acute or convalescent COVID-19. The DNA reads TGTGCCAGCAGTTACTCTAGATTCTATGGCTACACCTTC. This yields the protein CASSYSRFYGYTF.